The clone carrying this T cell receptor (beta chain) was seen more than once but under ten times. Its specificity is not known. The TCRbeta library was prepared with unique molecular identifiers. In TCRdb, the PCR reads were re-called with MiXCR into one record per CDR3 protein. The sample lists 350,000 to 500,000 distinct CDR3 sequences; around two fifths were seen once. Trimming left V 0 bases short and J 7 bases short, with 14 bases between. CDR1 and CDR2 from the germline V gene are SGDLS and YYNGEE. The CDR3 is made up of 15 amino acids. The data derive from a study of T-cell reconstitution after alpha-beta-depleted transplantation in children. Study findings and constraints: T-cell numbers and diversity one year post-transplant derived largely from freshly generated T cells. At around two months after transplant, the alpha-beta T cells were reportedly derived from several hundred expanded clones that came from non-depleted graft cells. Diversity of TCRbeta at day 60 was high in some patients, arising from surviving recipient T cells and thymic progenitors.

This TCR was sampled from a girl under 10 years old with aplastic anemia, due to receive a stem cell transplant. The rearrangement links TRBV9 to TRBJ2-1; tentative D call: TRBD2 (5 bases). This sample comprised PBMCs, obtained before TCRalphabeta/CD19-depleted stem cell transplant. The CDR3 is CASSVGWTEGNEQFF. As DNA, the CDR3 is TGTGCCAGCAGCGTAGGGTGGACTGAAGGGAATGAGCAGTTCTTC.